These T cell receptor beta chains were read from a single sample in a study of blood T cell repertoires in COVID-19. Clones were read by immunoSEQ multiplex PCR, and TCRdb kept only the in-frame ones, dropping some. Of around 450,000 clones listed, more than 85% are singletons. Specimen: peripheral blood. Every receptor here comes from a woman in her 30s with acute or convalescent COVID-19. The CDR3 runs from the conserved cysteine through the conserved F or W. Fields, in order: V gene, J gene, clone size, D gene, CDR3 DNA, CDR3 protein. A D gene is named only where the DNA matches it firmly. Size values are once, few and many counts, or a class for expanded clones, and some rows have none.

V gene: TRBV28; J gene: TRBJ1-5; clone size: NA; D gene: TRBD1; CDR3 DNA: TGTGCCAGCACGACAGGGTCTATAGGTCAGCCCCAGCATTTT; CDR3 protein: CASTTGSIGQPQHF
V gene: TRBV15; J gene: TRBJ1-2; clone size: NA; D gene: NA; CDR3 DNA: TGTGCCACCAGCAGAGGGGGAGAGAACGCCTATGGCTACACCTTC; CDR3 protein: CATSRGGENAYGYTF
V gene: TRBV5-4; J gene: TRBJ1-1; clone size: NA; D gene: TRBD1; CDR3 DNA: TGTGCCAGCAGCTTGGGACAGGGGTGGGCTTTCTTT; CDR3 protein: CASSLGQGWAFF
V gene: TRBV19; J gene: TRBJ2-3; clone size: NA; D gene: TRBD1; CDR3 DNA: TGTGCCAGTAGCAACCGGGACAGGGGACCAGATACGCAGTATTTT; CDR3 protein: CASSNRDRGPDTQYF
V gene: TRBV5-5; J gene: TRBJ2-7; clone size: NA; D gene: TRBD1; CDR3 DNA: TGTGCCAGCAGCCCGGCGGTGGACAGGGTGTACGAGCAGTACTTC; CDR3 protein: CASSPAVDRVYEQYF
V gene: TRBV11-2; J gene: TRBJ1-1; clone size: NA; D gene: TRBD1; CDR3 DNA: TGTGCCAGCAGCTTAGATTGGGGACAGGGAAACACTGAAGCTTTCTTT; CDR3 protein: CASSLDWGQGNTEAFF
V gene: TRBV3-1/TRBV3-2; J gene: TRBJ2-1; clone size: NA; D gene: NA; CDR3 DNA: TGTGCCAGCAGCCAAGTATTCGCGGGGAGAAACAATGAGCAGTTCTTC; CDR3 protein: CASSQVFAGRNNEQFF
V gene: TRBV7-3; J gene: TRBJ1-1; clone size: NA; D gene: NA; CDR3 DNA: TGTGCCAGCAGCTTAAATTCAAACACTGAAGCTTTCTTT; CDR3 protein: CASSLNSNTEAFF
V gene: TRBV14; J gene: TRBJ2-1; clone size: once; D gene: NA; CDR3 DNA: TGTGCCAGCAGCCAAGGGGGCAAGAATGAGCAGTTCTTC; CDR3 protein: CASSQGGKNEQFF
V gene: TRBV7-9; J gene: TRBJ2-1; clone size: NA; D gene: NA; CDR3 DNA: TGTGCCAGCAGCCCCCCCCTCCAGGGGAGCAATGAGCAGTTCTTC; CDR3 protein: CASSPPLQGSNEQFF
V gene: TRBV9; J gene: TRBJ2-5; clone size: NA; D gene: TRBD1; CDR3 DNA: TGTGCCAGCAGCGGGACAGGGGGAGAGACCCAGTACTTC; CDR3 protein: CASSGTGGETQYF
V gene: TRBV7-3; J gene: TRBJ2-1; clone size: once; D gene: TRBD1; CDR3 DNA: TGTGCCAGCAGCTCGGGGGACAGGGGACGTGAGCAGTTCTTC; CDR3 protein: CASSSGDRGREQFF
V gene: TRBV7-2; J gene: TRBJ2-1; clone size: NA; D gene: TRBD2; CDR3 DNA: TGTGCCAGCAGCTGGGCGCGGGGGGCACACAATGAGCAGTTCTTC; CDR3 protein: CASSWARGAHNEQFF
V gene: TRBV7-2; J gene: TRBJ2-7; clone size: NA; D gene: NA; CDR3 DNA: TGTGCCAGCAGCTTAAGGGGGATGGGTACTACCGAGCAGTACTTC; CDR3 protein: CASSLRGMGTTEQYF
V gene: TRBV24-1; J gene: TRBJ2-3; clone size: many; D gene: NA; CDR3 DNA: TGTGCCACCAGTGATTTGGAGGCCAACTCAGATACGCAGTATTTT; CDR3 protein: CATSDLEANSDTQYF